The 31 T cell receptor beta chains below were found in one sample sequenced in a study of T cells after posttransplantation cyclophosphamide. The data were produced by immunoSEQ multiplex PCR, yet TCRdb's version contains in-frame clones alone and is incomplete. The profile shows a few thousand clones, 65% to 80% of them singletons. Controls had myeloablative marrow grafts with methotrexate and calcineurin inhibitor, sampled at 1 year. The sequencing here drew on PBMCs, taken after allogeneic stem cell transplant with calcineurin inhibitor and methotrexate. The receptors derive from a female patient in her fifties or sixties who received an allogeneic stem cell transplant from an unrelated donor, was CMV-positive, and had acute and chronic GVHD. The T cells may partly be graft donor cells.

This rearrangement joins TRBV5-1 to TRBJ1-2, with a tentative D call TRBD1 (5 bases). The CDR3 consists of 15 residues. V shed 2 bases and J shed 4 bases, with 15 bases lying between them. Germline V gene lookup returns CDR1 SGHRS and CDR2 YFSETQ. CDR3 DNA: TGCGCCAGCAGCTTTGGACACCGGGAGAGCTATGGCTACACCTTC. Amino acids: CASSFGHRESYGYTF. The complete variable domain, with remaining parts taken from reference TRBV5-1 and TRBJ1-2, reads KAGVTQTPRYLIKTRGQQVTLSCSPISGHRSVSWYQQTPGQGLQFLFEYFSETQRNKGNFPGRFSGRQFSNSRSEMNVSTLELGDSALYLCASSFGHRESYGYTFGSGTRLTVV.

The V call is TRBV27, the J call TRBJ1-2; possible D gene TRBD1, 5 bases. The germline gives CDR1 MNHEY, CDR2 SMNVEV (reference sequence). The V and J ends lost 6 bases and 6 bases respectively, with 11 bases between them. The CDR3 extends over 12 amino acids. As DNA, the CDR3 is TGTGCCAGCAGGGATCCAGGGCATGGCTACACCTTC. Translation gives CASRDPGHGYTF.

The chain links TRBV6-5 to TRBJ1-1; the D gene is possibly TRBD1 (6 bases). With 4 bases removed from V and 9 bases from J, the gap between germline ends came to 18 bases. CDR3 length equals 14 residues. Germline loops: CDR1 MNHEY, CDR2 SVGAGI. This CDR3 is CASSFNRGAKKAFF. The CDR3 nucleotides are TGTGCCAGCAGTTTCAATCGGGGGGCAAAGAAAGCTTTCTTT.

V is TRBV4-1 and J is TRBJ1-1; possibly TRBD1 for D (5 bases). This CDR3 region has 16 residues. CDR1 is MGHRA and CDR2 is YSYEKL in the germline V gene. V was trimmed by 1 base and J by 4 bases, leaving 16 bases between them. CDR3 in DNA: TGCGCCAGCAGCCAAGCGGCCGTCAGGGTCGTCACTGAAGCTTTCTTT. It translates to CASSQAAVRVVTEAFF.

This clone is a singleton in its sample. The chain joins TRBV7-3 to TRBJ1-1, with D possibly being TRBD1 (5 bases). V was shortened by 8 bases and J by 1 base, with 11 bases between the two germline ends. The CDR3 consists of 13 residues. Germline assignment: CDR1 SGHTA and CDR2 FQGTGA. The CDR3 coding sequence is TGTGCCAGCGGCGACAGCCCGAACACTGAAGCTTTCTTT. Its protein product is CASGDSPNTEAFF.

The rearrangement joins TRBV11-2 to TRBJ1-1; 7 nucleotides match TRBD1. The CDR3 totals 14 residues. The germline CDR1 and CDR2 sequences are SGHAT and FQNNGV. V lost 1 base to trimming and J lost 4 bases; unmatched junction nucleotides: 3. The CDR3 nucleotides read TGTGCCAGCAGCTTAGTCAACAGGGGCACTGAAGCTTTCTTT. Protein sequence: CASSLVNRGTEAFF.

The CDR3 region has the DNA TGTGCCAGCAGACGGGGAGATACGCAGTATTTT. This gives the protein CASRRGDTQYF. The V and J genes are TRBV5-4 and TRBJ2-3; the D gene is possibly TRBD2 (5 bases). There are 11 residues in the CDR3. The ends were cut back, 5 bases at V and 5 bases at J, with 6 bases in the middle. Germline CDR1 and CDR2: SGHNT and YYREEE (reference sequence).

In this sample, this clone turned up a few times. The chain combines TRBV11-1 with TRBJ1-1; D remains unclear. The CDR3 sequence is 11 residues long. Germline-derived CDR1 and CDR2 are SGHAT and FQDESV (reference sequence). Trimming stripped 4 bases from V and 5 bases from J, with 5 bases between. The CDR3 is CASSYSTEAFF. The DNA of the CDR3 is TGTGCCAGCAGCTACAGTACTGAAGCTTTCTTT. Looking up the rest from reference TRBV11-1 and TRBJ1-1 gives the full variable domain: EAEVAQSPRYKITEKSQAVAFWCDPISGHATLYWYRQILGQGPELLVQFQDESVVDDSQLPKDRFSAERLKGVDSTLKIQPAELGDSAMYLCASSYSTEAFFGQGTRLTVV.

The V and J genes are TRBV29-1 and TRBJ2-1; TRBD2 agrees at 13 bases. With 7 bases clipped from V and 6 bases from J, the junction kept 3 bases outside the gene matches. From germline, CDR1 is SQVTM and CDR2 ANQGSEA. This CDR3 contains 13 residues. The CDR3 loop is CSGGTSGTNEQFF. CDR3 sequence (DNA): TGCAGCGGCGGGACTAGCGGGACCAATGAGCAGTTCTTC.

This sequence joins TRBV27 and TRBJ1-3, with D possibly being TRBD1 (6 bases). Looked up from germline, CDR1 is MNHEY and CDR2 is SMNVEV (reference sequence). Trimming removed 5 bases from V and 2 bases from J, with 13 bases in between. The length of the CDR3 is 15 residues. CDR3 nucleotide sequence: TGTGCCAGCAGTCCCTACAGGGACACTGGAAACACCATATATTTT. Its translation is CASSPYRDTGNTIYF.

This chain connects TRBV29-1 to TRBJ1-1, with 7 bases lining up with TRBD1. Per germline, CDR1 SQVTM and CDR2 ANQGSEA. The junction had 7 bases not matched to a gene; V was cut back by 6 bases and J by 6 bases. The CDR3 extends over 12 amino acids. The CDR3 DNA is TGCAGCGTAGAGACAGGGAGGTCTGAAGCTTTCTTT. Residues: CSVETGRSEAFF. The full variable domain, with the rest looked up from reference TRBV29-1 and TRBJ1-1, is SAVISQKPSRDICQRGTSLTIQCQVDSQVTMMFWYRQQPGQSLTLIATANQGSEATYESGFVIDKFPISRPNLTFSTLTVSNMSPEDSSIYLCSVETGRSEAFFGQGTRLTVV.

This clone has just a few counts. The J gene is TRBJ1-2, the V gene TRBV6-6; 11 bases fit TRBD1. CDR1 and CDR2 (germline): MNHNY, SVGAGI (reference sequence). The V gene end was trimmed by 7 bases and the J gene end by 4 bases; junction bases not matched to a gene: 8. The CDR3 consists of 15 residues. CDR3 loop: CASTPGGTGGYGYTF. The CDR3 DNA reads TGTGCCAGCACCCCGGGAGGGACAGGGGGCTATGGCTACACCTTC.

This chain joins TRBV6-5 and TRBJ1-2, with D perhaps TRBD1 (6 bases). CDR1 and CDR2 (germline): MNHEY, SVGAGI. Deletions cut 6 bases from V and 8 bases from J, with 19 bases between. The CDR3 totals 14 residues. The CDR3 DNA reads TGTGCCAGCAGAGAGAATAGGGGGGGGTCGGGCTACACCTTC. It is translated as CASRENRGGSGYTF.

The chain joins TRBV19 to TRBJ1-1; 7 nucleotides agree with TRBD1. CDR3 length: 11 residues. The V gene's germline CDR1 is LNHDA and CDR2 SQIVND (reference sequence). The trim removed 8 bases at V and 7 bases at J, leaving 4 bases unmatched. CDR3 in amino acids: CASGDRVEAFF. CDR3 DNA sequence: TGTGCCAGTGGAGACAGGGTTGAAGCTTTCTTT.

CDR3 DNA: TGTGCCAGTAGTGCCTCAGGGCTTAACACTGAAGCTTTCTTT. This codes for CASSASGLNTEAFF. This rearrangement joins TRBV19 to TRBJ1-1; D perhaps matches TRBD1 (5 bases). Trimming cost V 5 bases and J 2 bases, with 12 bases left between them. CDR3 size: 14 residues. CDR1 is LNHDA and CDR2 is SQIVND in the germline V gene (reference sequence).

This clone appeared a single time. The chain is built from TRBV19 and TRBJ2-5, with 14 bases that match TRBD2. J gave up 1 base and V 7 bases, and 14 bases lay outside the gene matches. The CDR3 contains 19 residues. Germline loops: CDR1 LNHDA, CDR2 SQIVND (reference sequence). The CDR3 here is CASTPGSGTSGGFQETQYF. The CDR3 coding sequence is TGTGCCAGTACCCCTGGAAGCGGGACTAGCGGGGGTTTCCAAGAGACCCAGTACTTC.

The rearrangement joins TRBV5-1 to TRBJ1-1, with 7 bases lining up with TRBD1. After removal of 0 bases from V and 1 base from J, the junction contained 12 bases not matched to a gene. Germline-derived CDR1 and CDR2 are SGHRS and YFSETQ. There are 18 residues in the CDR3. Written as DNA, the CDR3 is TGCGCCAGCAGCTTGGGTCGTACAGGGGCCCGCGGGAACACTGAAGCTTTCTTT. Its protein is CASSLGRTGARGNTEAFF.

This clone was observed a few times. The chain carries TRBV27 and TRBJ1-2, with 8 bases matching TRBD1. V shed 6 bases and J 8 bases; nucleotides not matched to a gene: 11. This CDR3 has 14 residues. Germline values: CDR1 MNHEY, CDR2 SMNVEV (reference sequence). CDR3 DNA: TGTGCCAGCAGACCCGTCGGACAGGGTCACGGCTACACCTTC. Translating gives CASRPVGQGHGYTF.

Written as DNA, the CDR3 is TGTGCCAGTAAACCCTCCGGGACAGGGGCCTCATACGGCTCTGGAAACACCATATATTTT. This codes for CASKPSGTGASYGSGNTIYF. The chain recombines TRBV19 with TRBJ1-3, with TRBD1 matching 10 bases. The CDR3 has 20 residues. With V trimmed by 7 bases and J by 0 bases, 18 bases remained unmatched. Germline V gene sequence: CDR1 LNHDA, CDR2 SQIVND (reference sequence).

The J gene is TRBJ2-5, the V gene TRBV5-1, with 7 bases lining up with TRBD1. The J segment lost 5 bases and the V segment lost 2 bases, leaving 18 bases of the junction unmatched. Germline assignment: CDR1 SGHRS and CDR2 YFSETQ. The CDR3 has 18 residues. The CDR3 here is CASSLNRQGRDWRETQYF. The CDR3 DNA reads as TGCGCCAGCAGCTTAAACCGACAGGGAAGGGATTGGAGGGAGACCCAGTACTTC. The variable domain in full, with the rest retrieved from reference TRBV5-1 and TRBJ2-5, is KAGVTQTPRYLIKTRGQQVTLSCSPISGHRSVSWYQQTPGQGLQFLFEYFSETQRNKGNFPGRFSGRQFSNSRSEMNVSTLELGDSALYLCASSLNRQGRDWRETQYFGPGTRLLVL.

This chain connects TRBV30 to TRBJ2-3; D unclear. The CDR3 covers 13 residues. Germline values: CDR1 GTSNPN, CDR2 SVGIG (reference sequence). Trimming took 3 bases from V and 0 from J, leaving 7 bases between them. The CDR3 spells CAWRLASTDTQYF. The CDR3 DNA reads TGTGCCTGGAGGTTAGCTAGCACAGATACGCAGTATTTT.

The chain has TRBV5-1 and TRBJ2-1; TRBD2 matches at 10 bases. Germline CDR1 SGHRS, CDR2 YFSETQ. This CDR3 contains 15 residues. The trim removed 4 bases at V and 0 bases at J, leaving 1 base unmatched. The CDR3 protein is CASSPSGGSYNEQFF. CDR3 DNA sequence: TGCGCCAGCAGCCCTAGCGGGGGCTCCTACAATGAGCAGTTCTTC.

This clone was picked up one time. The V and J genes are TRBV6-5 and TRBJ2-7, with a tentative D call TRBD1 (5 bases). CDR3 length: 14 residues. Germline V CDR1 and CDR2: MNHEY, SVGAGI. V lost 6 bases, J lost 5 bases, and 17 bases lay in between. CDR3 loop: CASRSTNRLHEQYF. Here the CDR3 DNA reads TGTGCCAGCAGGTCGACCAACAGGCTCCACGAGCAGTACTTC.

This clone was detected only once. This chain links TRBV7-9 with TRBJ2-7; 8 bases are a match to TRBD1. After removal of 3 bases from V and 3 bases from J, the junction contained 1 base not matched to a gene. The CDR3 extends over 13 amino acids. The germline V gene encodes CDR1 SEHNR and CDR2 FQNEAQ (reference sequence). The CDR3 region is CASSFDRGYEQYF. In DNA form, the CDR3 reads TGTGCCAGCAGCTTTGACAGGGGCTACGAGCAGTACTTC.

The gene calls are TRBV30 and TRBJ2-3; 11 bases agree with TRBD2. The CDR3 contains 16 residues. The germline gives CDR1 GTSNPN, CDR2 SVGIG (reference sequence). Germline trimming cut 2 bases from V and 5 bases from J; bases unmatched to any gene: 9. DNA of the CDR3: TGTGCCTGGAGTAGAGGTAGCGGGGGGGTTGGAGATACGCAGTATTTT. Protein product: CAWSRGSGGVGDTQYF.

This chain connects TRBV4-2 to TRBJ1-5; 9 bases match TRBD1. The CDR3 totals 17 residues. V shed 5 bases, J shed 3 bases, and the junction held 11 bases outside the gene matches. Germline V gene sequence: CDR1 LGHNA, CDR2 YNFKEQ. CDR3 bases: TGTGCCAGCAGCTTGGATGGCGGACAGGGGCCCAATCAGCCCCAGCATTTT. Translating gives CASSLDGGQGPNQPQHF.

The V and J genes are TRBV6-5 and TRBJ2-5; D might be TRBD2 (7 bases). The closer fit of TRBJ2-7 to the DNA end suggests the J call may be wrong. The length of the CDR3 is 13 residues. CDR1 and CDR2 from the germline V gene are MNHEY and SVGAGI. This CDR3 is CASSIRGGYEQYF. CDR3 nucleotides: TGTGCCAGCAGTATAAGGGGGGGCTACGAGCAGTACTTC.

The rearrangement uses TRBV6-5 and TRBJ2-1, with TRBD2 matching over 9 bases. The V segment lost 5 bases and the J segment 0 bases; nucleotides outside the gene matches: 2. CDR3 length: 15 amino acids. The germline V gene encodes CDR1 MNHEY and CDR2 SVGAGI. CDR3 in DNA: TGTGCCAGCAGTGCGGGAGGGAGCTCCTACAATGAGCAGTTCTTC. This sequence encodes CASSAGGSSYNEQFF.

The rearrangement uses TRBV29-1 and TRBJ2-7; D is unresolved. In germline, CDR1 is SQVTM, CDR2 ANQGSEA. Trimming stripped 0 bases from V and 4 bases from J, with 16 bases between. CDR3 length: 15 residues. CDR3 amino acids: CSVEELVDKNYEQYF. CDR3 bases: TGCAGCGTTGAAGAACTGGTAGACAAGAATTACGAGCAGTACTTC.

V and J are TRBV6-1 and TRBJ2-7, with 7 bases that match TRBD2. Trimming removed 2 bases from V and 3 bases from J; junction bases left unmatched: 16. The CDR3 is made up of 18 amino acids. The V gene's germline CDR1 is MNHNS and CDR2 SASEGT. CDR3 region: CASSELGLSGANLYEQYF. CDR3 bases: TGTGCCAGCAGTGAATTAGGACTAAGCGGGGCTAATCTCTACGAGCAGTACTTC.

The chain couples TRBV6-5 to TRBJ2-3; a weak D match, TRBD1 (6 bases). This CDR3 has 13 residues. Trimming removed 11 bases at V and 6 bases at J, with 18 bases between. Germline assignment: CDR1 MNHEY and CDR2 SVGAGI. CDR3 in amino acids: CAGARNRDDTQYF. The CDR3 coding sequence is TGTGCCGGGGCAAGAAACAGGGACGATACGCAGTATTTT.